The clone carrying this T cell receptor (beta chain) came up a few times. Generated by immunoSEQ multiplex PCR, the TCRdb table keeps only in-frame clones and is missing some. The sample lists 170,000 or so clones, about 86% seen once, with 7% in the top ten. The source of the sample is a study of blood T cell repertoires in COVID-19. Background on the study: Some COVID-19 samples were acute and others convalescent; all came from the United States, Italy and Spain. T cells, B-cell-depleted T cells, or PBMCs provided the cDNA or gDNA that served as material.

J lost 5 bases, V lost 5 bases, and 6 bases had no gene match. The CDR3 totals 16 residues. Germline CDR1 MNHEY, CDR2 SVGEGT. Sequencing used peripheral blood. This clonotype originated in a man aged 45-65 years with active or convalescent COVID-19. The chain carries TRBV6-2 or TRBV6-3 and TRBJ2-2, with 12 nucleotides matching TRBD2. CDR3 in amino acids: CASSPTSGGFTGELFF. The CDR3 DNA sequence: TGTGCCAGCAGTCCAACTAGCGGGGGGTTTACCGGGGAGCTGTTTTTT.